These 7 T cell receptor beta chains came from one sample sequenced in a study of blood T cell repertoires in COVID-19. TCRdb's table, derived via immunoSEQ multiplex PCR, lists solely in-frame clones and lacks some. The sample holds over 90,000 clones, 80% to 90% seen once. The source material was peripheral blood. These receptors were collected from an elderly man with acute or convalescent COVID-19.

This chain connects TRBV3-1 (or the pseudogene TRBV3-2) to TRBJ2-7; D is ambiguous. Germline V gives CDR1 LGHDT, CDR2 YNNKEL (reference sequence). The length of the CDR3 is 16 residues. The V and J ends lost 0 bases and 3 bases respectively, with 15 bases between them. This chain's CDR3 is CASSQEPSAFIYEQYF. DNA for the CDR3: TGTGCCAGCAGCCAAGAGCCCAGCGCCTTTATCTACGAGCAGTACTTC.

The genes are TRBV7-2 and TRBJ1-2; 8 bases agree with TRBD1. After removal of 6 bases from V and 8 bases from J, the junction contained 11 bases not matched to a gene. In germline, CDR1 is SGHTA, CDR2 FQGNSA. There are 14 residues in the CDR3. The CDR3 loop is CASSRPDREGGYTF. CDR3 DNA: TGTGCCAGCAGTCGCCCGGACAGGGAGGGCGGCTACACCTTC. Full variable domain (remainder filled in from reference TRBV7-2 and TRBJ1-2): GAGVSQSPSNKVTEKGKDVELRCDPISGHTALYWYRQSLGQGLEFLIYFQGNSAPDKSGLPSDRFSAERTGGSVSTLTIQRTQQEDSAVYLCASSRPDREGGYTFGSGTRLTVV.

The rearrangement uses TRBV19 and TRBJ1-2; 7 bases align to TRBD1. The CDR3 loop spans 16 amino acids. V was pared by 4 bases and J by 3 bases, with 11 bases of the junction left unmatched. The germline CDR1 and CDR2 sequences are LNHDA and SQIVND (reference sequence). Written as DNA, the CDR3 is TGTGCCAGTAGTACTCAACAGGGGACGGCTCACTATGGCTACACCTTC. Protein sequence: CASSTQQGTAHYGYTF. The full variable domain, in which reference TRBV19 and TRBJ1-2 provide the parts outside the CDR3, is DGGITQSPKYLFRKEGQNVTLSCEQNLNHDAMYWYRQDPGQGLRLIYYSQIVNDFQKGDIAEGYSVSREKKESFPLTVTSAQKNPTAFYLCASSTQQGTAHYGYTFGSGTRLTVV.

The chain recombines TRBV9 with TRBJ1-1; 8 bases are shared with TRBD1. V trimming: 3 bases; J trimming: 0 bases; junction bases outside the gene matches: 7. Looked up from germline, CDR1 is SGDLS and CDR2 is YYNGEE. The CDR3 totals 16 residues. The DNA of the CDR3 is TGTGCCAGCAGCGCATACAGGGGGTCAGTGAACACTGAAGCTTTCTTT. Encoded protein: CASSAYRGSVNTEAFF. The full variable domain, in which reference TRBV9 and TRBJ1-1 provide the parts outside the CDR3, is DSGVTQTPKHLITATGQRVTLRCSPRSGDLSVYWYQQSLDQGLQFLIQYYNGEERAKGNILERFSAQQFPDLHSELNLSSLELGDSALYFCASSAYRGSVNTEAFFGQGTRLTVV.

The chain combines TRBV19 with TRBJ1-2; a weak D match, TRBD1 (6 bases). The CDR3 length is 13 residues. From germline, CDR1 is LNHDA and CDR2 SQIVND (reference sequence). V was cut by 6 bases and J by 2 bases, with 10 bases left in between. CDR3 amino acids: CASRDSKNYGYTF. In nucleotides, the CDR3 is TGTGCCAGTAGGGACAGTAAGAACTATGGCTACACCTTC. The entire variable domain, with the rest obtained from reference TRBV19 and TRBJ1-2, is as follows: DGGITQSPKYLFRKEGQNVTLSCEQNLNHDAMYWYRQDPGQGLRLIYYSQIVNDFQKGDIAEGYSVSREKKESFPLTVTSAQKNPTAFYLCASRDSKNYGYTFGSGTRLTVV.

CDR3 sequence (DNA): TGTGCCAGTAGTGTTCGAGGACTAGCGGGAGGAGATACGCAGTATTTT. This sequence encodes CASSVRGLAGGDTQYF. The V call is TRBV19, the J call TRBJ2-3, with TRBD2 identical over 14 bases. Germline CDR1 reads LNHDA; CDR2 reads SQIVND (reference sequence). V trimming: 5 bases; J trimming: 5 bases; junction bases outside the gene matches: 6. The CDR3 is 16 amino acids. Combining the CDR3 with reference TRBV19 and TRBJ2-3 gives the whole variable domain DGGITQSPKYLFRKEGQNVTLSCEQNLNHDAMYWYRQDPGQGLRLIYYSQIVNDFQKGDIAEGYSVSREKKESFPLTVTSAQKNPTAFYLCASSVRGLAGGDTQYFGPGTRLTVL.

Here the CDR3 reads CASSQDGRNTEAFF. The CDR3 nucleotides are TGCGCCAGCAGCCAAGATGGCCGGAACACTGAAGCTTTCTTT. This chain uses TRBV4-1 with TRBJ1-1; D is unclear. CDR1 MGHRA and CDR2 YSYEKL come from the germline V gene. The V end was cut by 0 bases, the J end by 1 base, with 6 bases between. The CDR3 loop spans 14 amino acids.